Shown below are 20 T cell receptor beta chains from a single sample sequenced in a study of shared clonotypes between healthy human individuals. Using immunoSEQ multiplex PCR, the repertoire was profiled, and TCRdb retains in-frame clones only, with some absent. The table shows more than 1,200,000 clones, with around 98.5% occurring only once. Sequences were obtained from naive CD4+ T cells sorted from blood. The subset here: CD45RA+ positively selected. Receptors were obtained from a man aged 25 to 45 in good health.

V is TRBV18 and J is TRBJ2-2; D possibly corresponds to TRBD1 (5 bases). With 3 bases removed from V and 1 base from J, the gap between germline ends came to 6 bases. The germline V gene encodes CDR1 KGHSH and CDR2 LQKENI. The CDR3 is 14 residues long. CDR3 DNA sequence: TGTGCCAGCTCACCGACAGAGAACACCGGGGAGCTGTTTTTT. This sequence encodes CASSPTENTGELFF.

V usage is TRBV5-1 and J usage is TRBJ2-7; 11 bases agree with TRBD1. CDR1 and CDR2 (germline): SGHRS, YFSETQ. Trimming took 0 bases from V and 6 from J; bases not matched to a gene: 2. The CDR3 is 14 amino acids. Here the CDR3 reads CASSLVGTGGEQYF. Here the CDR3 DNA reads TGCGCCAGCAGCTTGGTAGGGACAGGGGGCGAGCAGTACTTC.

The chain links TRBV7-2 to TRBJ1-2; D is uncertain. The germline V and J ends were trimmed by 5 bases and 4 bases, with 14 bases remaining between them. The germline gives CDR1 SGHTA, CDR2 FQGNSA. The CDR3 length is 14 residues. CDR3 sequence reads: CASSKGLGIYGYTF. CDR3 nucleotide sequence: TGTGCCAGCAGCAAAGGACTCGGGATCTATGGCTACACCTTC.

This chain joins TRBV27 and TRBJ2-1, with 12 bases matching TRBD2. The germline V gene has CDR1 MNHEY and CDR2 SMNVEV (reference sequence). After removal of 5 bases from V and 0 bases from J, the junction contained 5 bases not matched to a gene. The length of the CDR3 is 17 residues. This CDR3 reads CASSLTSGRRSYNEQFF. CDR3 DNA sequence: TGTGCCAGCAGTCTCACTAGCGGGAGGCGCTCCTACAATGAGCAGTTCTTC.

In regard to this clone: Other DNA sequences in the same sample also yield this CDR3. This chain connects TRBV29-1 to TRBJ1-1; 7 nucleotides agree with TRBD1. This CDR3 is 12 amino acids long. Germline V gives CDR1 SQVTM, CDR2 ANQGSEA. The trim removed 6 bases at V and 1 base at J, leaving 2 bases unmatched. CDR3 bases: TGCAGCGTAGGACAGGCGAACACTGAAGCTTTCTTT. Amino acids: CSVGQANTEAFF. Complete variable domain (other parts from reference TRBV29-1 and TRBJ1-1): SAVISQKPSRDICQRGTSLTIQCQVDSQVTMMFWYRQQPGQSLTLIATANQGSEATYESGFVIDKFPISRPNLTFSTLTVSNMSPEDSSIYLCSVGQANTEAFFGQGTRLTVV.

Here the CDR3 DNA reads TGCGCCAGCAGTGGGGGGCGGGTTTTCGATGAGCAGTTCTTC. Translated: CASSGGRVFDEQFF. This chain links TRBV10-2 with TRBJ2-1; D possibly corresponds to TRBD1 (6 bases). This CDR3 comprises 14 residues. Trimming left V 4 bases short and J 8 bases short, with 15 bases between. Germline CDR1 is WSHSY and CDR2 is SAAADI.

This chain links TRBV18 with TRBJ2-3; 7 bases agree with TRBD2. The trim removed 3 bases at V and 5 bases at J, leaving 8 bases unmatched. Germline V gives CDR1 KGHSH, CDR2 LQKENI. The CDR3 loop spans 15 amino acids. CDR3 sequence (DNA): TGTGCCAGCTCACCTCTGGGAGGGCCGGGAGATACGCAGTATTTT. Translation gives CASSPLGGPGDTQYF.

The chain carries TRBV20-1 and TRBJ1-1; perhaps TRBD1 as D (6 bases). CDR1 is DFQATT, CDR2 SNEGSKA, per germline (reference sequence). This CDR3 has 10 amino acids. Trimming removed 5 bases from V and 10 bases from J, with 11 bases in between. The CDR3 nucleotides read TGCAGTGCTCTGACAGGAGGAGCTTTCTTT. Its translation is CSALTGGAFF.

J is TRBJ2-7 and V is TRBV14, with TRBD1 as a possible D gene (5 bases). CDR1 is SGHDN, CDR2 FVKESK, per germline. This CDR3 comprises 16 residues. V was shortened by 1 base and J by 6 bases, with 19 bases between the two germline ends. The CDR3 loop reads CASSQAVGRVAAEQYF. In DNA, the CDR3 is TGTGCCAGCAGCCAAGCTGTGGGGCGTGTGGCAGCCGAGCAGTACTTC.

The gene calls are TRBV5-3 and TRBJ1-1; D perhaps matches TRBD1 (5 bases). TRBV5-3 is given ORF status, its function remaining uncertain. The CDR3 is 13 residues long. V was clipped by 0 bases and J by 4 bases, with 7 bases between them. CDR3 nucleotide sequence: TGTGCCAGAAGCTTGGCTGGGACCACTGAAGCTTTCTTT. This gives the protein CARSLAGTTEAFF.

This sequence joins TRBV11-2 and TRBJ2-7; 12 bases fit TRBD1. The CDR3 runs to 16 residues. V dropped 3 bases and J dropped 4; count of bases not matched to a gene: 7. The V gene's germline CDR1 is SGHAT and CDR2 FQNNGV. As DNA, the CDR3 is TGTGCCAGCAGCTTTTGGGACAGGGGGCCTAGATACGAGCAGTACTTC. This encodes CASSFWDRGPRYEQYF.

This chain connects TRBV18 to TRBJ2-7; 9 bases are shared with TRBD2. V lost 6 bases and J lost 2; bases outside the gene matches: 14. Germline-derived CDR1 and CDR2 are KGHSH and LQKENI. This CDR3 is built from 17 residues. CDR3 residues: CASSSGTSNTHPYEQYF. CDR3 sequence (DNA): TGTGCCAGCTCGTCCGGGACTAGCAACACCCACCCCTACGAGCAGTACTTC.

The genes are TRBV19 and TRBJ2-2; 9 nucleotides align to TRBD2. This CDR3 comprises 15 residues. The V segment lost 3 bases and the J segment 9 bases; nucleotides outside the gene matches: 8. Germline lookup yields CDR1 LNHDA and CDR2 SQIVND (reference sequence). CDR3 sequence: CASSIPGLAQRELFF. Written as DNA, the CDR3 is TGTGCCAGTAGTATCCCGGGACTAGCTCAAAGGGAGCTGTTTTTT. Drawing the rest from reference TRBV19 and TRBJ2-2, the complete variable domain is DGGITQSPKYLFRKEGQNVTLSCEQNLNHDAMYWYRQDPGQGLRLIYYSQIVNDFQKGDIAEGYSVSREKKESFPLTVTSAQKNPTAFYLCASSIPGLAQRELFFGEGSRLTVL.

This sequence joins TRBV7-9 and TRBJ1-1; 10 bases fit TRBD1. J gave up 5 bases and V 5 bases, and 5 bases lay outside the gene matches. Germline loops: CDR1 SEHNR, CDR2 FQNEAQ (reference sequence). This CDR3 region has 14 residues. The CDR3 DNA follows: TGTGCCAGCAGCGGAAGGGACAGGGGAACTGAAGCTTTCTTT. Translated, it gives CASSGRDRGTEAFF.

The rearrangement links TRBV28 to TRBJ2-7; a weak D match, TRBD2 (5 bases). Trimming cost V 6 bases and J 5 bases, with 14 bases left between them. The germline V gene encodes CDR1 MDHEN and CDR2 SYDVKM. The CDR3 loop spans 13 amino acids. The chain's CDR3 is CASRTSGGHEQYF. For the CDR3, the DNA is TGTGCCAGCAGAACATCAGGAGGCCACGAGCAGTACTTC.

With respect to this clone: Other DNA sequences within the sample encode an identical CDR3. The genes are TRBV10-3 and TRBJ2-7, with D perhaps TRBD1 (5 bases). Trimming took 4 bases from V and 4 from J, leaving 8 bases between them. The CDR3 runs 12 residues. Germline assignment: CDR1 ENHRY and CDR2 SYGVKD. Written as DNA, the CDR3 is TGTGCCATCAGTGGCCAGGGATACGAGCAGTACTTC. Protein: CAISGQGYEQYF.

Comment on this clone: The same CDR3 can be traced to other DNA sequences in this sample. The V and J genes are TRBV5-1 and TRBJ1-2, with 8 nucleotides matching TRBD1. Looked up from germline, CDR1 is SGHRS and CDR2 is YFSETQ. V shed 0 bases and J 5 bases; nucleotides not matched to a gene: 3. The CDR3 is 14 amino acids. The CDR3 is CASSLGQGAYGYTF. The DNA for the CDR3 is TGCGCCAGCAGCTTGGGGCAGGGGGCATATGGCTACACCTTC. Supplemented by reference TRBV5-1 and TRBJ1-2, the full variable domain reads KAGVTQTPRYLIKTRGQQVTLSCSPISGHRSVSWYQQTPGQGLQFLFEYFSETQRNKGNFPGRFSGRQFSNSRSEMNVSTLELGDSALYLCASSLGQGAYGYTFGSGTRLTVV.

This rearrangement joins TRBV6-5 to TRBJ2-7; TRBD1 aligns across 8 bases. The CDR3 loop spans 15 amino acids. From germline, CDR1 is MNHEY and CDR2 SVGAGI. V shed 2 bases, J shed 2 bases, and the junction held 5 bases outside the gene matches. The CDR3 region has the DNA TGTGCCAGCAGTTACCTCAGGGGGCGCACCTACGAGCAGTACTTC. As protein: CASSYLRGRTYEQYF.

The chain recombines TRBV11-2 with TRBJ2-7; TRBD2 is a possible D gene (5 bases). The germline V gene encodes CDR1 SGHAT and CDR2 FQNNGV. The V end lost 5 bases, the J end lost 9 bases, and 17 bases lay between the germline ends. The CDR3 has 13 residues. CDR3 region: CASSPDWNSGQYF. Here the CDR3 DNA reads TGTGCCAGCAGCCCGGACTGGAATTCCGGGCAGTACTTC.

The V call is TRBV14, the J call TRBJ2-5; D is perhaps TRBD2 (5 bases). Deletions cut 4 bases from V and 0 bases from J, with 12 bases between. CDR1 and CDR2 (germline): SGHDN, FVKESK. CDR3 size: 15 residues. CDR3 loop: CASSPLSGNQETQYF. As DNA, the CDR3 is TGTGCCAGCAGCCCCCTTTCCGGGAACCAAGAGACCCAGTACTTC.